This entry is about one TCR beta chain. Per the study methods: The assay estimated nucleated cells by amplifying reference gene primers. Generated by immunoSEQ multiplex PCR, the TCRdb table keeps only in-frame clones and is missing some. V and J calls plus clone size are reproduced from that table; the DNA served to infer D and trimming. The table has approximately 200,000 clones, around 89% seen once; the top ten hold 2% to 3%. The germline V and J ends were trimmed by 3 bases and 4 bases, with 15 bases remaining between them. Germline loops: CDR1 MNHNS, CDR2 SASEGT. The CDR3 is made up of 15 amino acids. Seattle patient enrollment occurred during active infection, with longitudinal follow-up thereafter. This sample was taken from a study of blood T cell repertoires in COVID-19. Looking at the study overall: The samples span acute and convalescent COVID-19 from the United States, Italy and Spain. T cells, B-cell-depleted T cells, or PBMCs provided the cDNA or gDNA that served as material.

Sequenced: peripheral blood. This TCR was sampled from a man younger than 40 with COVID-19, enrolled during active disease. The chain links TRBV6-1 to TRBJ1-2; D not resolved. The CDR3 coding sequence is TGTGCCAGCAGTGACCCCGGGGAACGGAGCTATGGCTACACCTTC. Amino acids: CASSDPGERSYGYTF.